This TCR beta chain derives from a study of shared clonotypes between healthy human individuals (dated by TCRdb to about 2020). About the investigation overall: The cohort included a few men and a couple of women between 18 and 49 years of age. For each donor, three plates each were used for CD4 naive and CD4 memory, two plates were used for CD8 naive, and one plate was used for CD8 memory. Blood TCR repertoires of roughly five healthy adults were deeply sequenced to estimate repertoire size and the extent of clonotype sharing between individuals. Libraries were prepared and TCR repertoires were sequenced by different laboratories using diverse techniques, in order to increase sequencing depth and limit assay-specific biases. Between about 0.85 and 9.5 billion PBMCs per donor were obtained by leukapheresis. General findings and caveats noted by the study authors: Compared with non-shared clonotypes, the clonotypes found in all four sorted-subset donors had higher generation probabilities. Because the study included a small number of donors, the genetic and exposure-history diversity represented was limited. Incomplete sequencing was indicated by rarefaction of sorted-subset datasets, despite the large sequencing depth. Approximately 5% of naive CD4, 3.5% of naive CD8, approximately 2.2% of memory CD4, and about 0.4% of memory CD8 clonotypes were shared across several donors. Sampling was limited to blood, and TCR repertoires in tissue likely differ from TCR repertoires in blood. Larger estimated clonotype richness was generally found for naive subsets than for memory subsets. Pairwise subsampling led to the expectation that sequencing depth would affect the degree of clonotype sharing among donors.

Reading from cysteine to phenylalanine, the CDR3 counts 15 amino acids. Just CDR3 DNA is preserved here, 45 bases in frame from base 1. CDR1 MDHEN and CDR2 SYDVKM were looked up in the germline V gene. V loses 6 bases of germline sequence and J loses 2 bases, and the interval between the two ends is 11 bases. Healthy HIV-negative adults with no recently reported acute infections or vaccinations were included as donors. Every donor was a Caucasian adult living in Nashville, Tennessee, USA. Magnetic negative selection was used to enrich CD4+ T cells, after which naive cells were positively selected on CD45RA and the negative fraction became the memory subset. Blood was obtained by leukapheresis, after which PBMCs were separated by Ficoll-Histopaque density gradient centrifugation and cryopreserved in liquid nitrogen vapor phase. Analytical flow cytometry was used to check the purity and quantity of every magnetically sorted T cell population. Each sorted fraction had its genomic DNA isolated and then quantified by UV absorbance on a Nanodrop 2000c.

This clone was observed once. This receptor's antigen is unknown. Base qualities were left out, and no much larger clone turns up one base away. Using the deep immunoSEQ assay, TCR CDR3 regions were amplified from genomic DNA by multiplex PCR. Extracted genomic DNA from each cell subset was distributed evenly across all wells of several immunoSEQ 96-well plates, and each plate was treated as a replicate. Each replicate PCR for sorted subsets received 200 ng genomic DNA, equal to about 30,000 T cell genomes. The purified libraries were quantified using a Qubit 3.0 fluorometer, sized with a Bioanalyzer 2100, and then quantified again using the KAPA Library Quantification kit. A separate single-read 150-cycle Illumina NextSeq 550 flow cell was used to sequence each immunoSEQ 96-well plate. From the authors' description of their analysis: The immunoSEQ output contained only junctional sequences without quality scores, so filtering could not match that applied to full-length reads. To assign V/J genes and CDR3, sequences were annotated using PyIR, a Python wrapper for IgBLAST v1.9, with IMGT germline references. Reads were removed for weak V/J assignments (E-value above 1e-6), missing CDR3, stop codons, out-of-frame junctions, or ambiguous translated residues. V3J clonotypes were defined as sequences sharing an identical inferred V gene, J gene, and CDR3 amino acid sequence. Percentage overlap between repertoires was calculated by dividing the number of shared unique clonotypes by the size of the smaller repertoire. Richness of each repertoire was evaluated using RTK rarefaction, the Chao1 estimator, and Recon v2.1 estimates of unobserved clonotypes. Generation probabilities were computed with OLGA for all TCRbeta clonotypes obtained by the gDNA method from several donors. Not all clones reach the TCRdb copy of this immuneACCESS table, which keeps in-frame sequences only. Checked studies attribute under half of the gap to unresolved V genes and leave the rest unexplained. Clonal size and the V and J genes are those of that table, whereas D and trimming came from the DNA. This sample lists 650,000 to 800,000 clones; about two thirds were detected once. The top ten hold around 1.8% of the sample.

Recombination linked TRBV28 to TRBJ2-6; the D gene identity is not certain. The sequence came from a woman in her thirties in good health. The specimen was memory CD4+ T cells sorted from blood. The sample's cell subset or site label, decoded: CD45RA-negative fraction. The CDR3 amino acid sequence is: CASSPASAGANVLTF. The nucleotide sequence reads TGTGCCAGCAGCCCTGCGAGTGCTGGGGCCAACGTCCTGACTTTC.